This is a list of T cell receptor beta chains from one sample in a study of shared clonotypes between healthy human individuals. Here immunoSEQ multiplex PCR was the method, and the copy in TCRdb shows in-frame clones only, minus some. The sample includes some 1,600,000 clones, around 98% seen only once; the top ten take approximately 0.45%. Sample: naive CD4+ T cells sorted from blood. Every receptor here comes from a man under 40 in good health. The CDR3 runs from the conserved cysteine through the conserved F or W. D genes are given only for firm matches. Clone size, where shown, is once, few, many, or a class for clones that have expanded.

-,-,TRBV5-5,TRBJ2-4,TGTGCCAGCAGCTTGGTCCAGACCCAAAACATTCAGTACTTC,CASSLVQTQNIQYF
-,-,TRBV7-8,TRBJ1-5,TGTGCCAGCAGCTTAGCGGACAGATACAGCAATCAGCCCCAGCATTTT,CASSLADRYSNQPQHF
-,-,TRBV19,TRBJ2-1,TGTGCCAGTAGTAAGGGCCAGCCGGGGGATGAGCAGTTCTTC,CASSKGQPGDEQFF
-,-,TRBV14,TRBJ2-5,TGTGCCAGCAGCCCAGGGGTGTTTGAGTACCAAGAGACCCAGTACTTC,CASSPGVFEYQETQYF
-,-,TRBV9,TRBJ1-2,TGTGCCAGCAGCGTAGTCTCCGAGGGTAACTATGGCTACACCTTC,CASSVVSEGNYGYTF
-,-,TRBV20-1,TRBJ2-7,TGCAGTGCTATTAGTTACGAGCAGTACTTC,CSAISYEQYF
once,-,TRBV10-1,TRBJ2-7,TGCGCCAGCAGCCGAGGACCCAGCTCCTACGAGCAGTACTTC,CASSRGPSSYEQYF
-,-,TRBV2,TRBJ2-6,TGTGCCAGCAGTGAAGCGAGGGGACTTCTCTCTGGGGCCAACGTCCTGACTTTC,CASSEARGLLSGANVLTF
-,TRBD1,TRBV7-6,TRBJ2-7,TGTGCCAGCAGCGAGGACAGGGGTATCTACGAGCAGTACTTC,CASSEDRGIYEQYF
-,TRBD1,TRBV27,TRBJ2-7,TGTGCCAGCAGCACAACAGGGGGCTACGAGCAGTACTTC,CASSTTGGYEQYF